This T cell receptor (beta chain) derives from a study of regulatory T cells in long-lasting Graves disease (dated by TCRdb to the early 2020s). For context, the study as a whole: Newly diagnosed Graves' disease patients had taken antithyroid drugs for less than 3 months. Persistent Graves' disease patients were compared with newly diagnosed Graves' disease patients by peripheral blood TCR sequencing and RNA sequencing. The study was conducted in China and was registered as a clinical trial. TCR sequencing covered some 13 persistent and about 20 newly diagnosed Graves' disease patients, around 35 samples in total.

The intended sense of this specimen's time point label: newly diagnosed GD, antithyroid drugs for less than 3 months. For both TCR sequencing and RNA sequencing, RNA was extracted from PBMCs using TRIzol. The diagnosis of Graves' disease was made according to American Thyroid Association guidelines. Patients were recruited from an endocrinology department in Xi'an, China. Each patient gave 9 to 10 milliliters of peripheral blood, collected in an EDTA anticoagulant tube. Ficoll Paque Plus density gradient separation was used to isolate PBMCs, and no additional T cell sorting was done. An Agilent 2100 Bioanalyzer and agarose gel were used to assess RNA quality, and a NanoDrop 2000 was used to measure RNA concentration. The sample holds one count of this clonotype. Its antigen is still unknown. A read error may account for a junction end that differs from germline. From a lookup of the germline V gene, CDR1 and CDR2 are SGDLS and YYNGEE. Counted from cysteine to phenylalanine, this CDR3 has 16 amino acids. The only DNA kept is the CDR3, 48 bases in frame from the first base.

Libraries were made using multiplex PCR. Sequenced using an Illumina HiSeq 4000. iRepertoire HTBI primers and Arm-PCR amplification of CDR3 regions were used to construct TCR beta libraries. Before sequencing, the PCR products underwent gel purification. In the authors' own workflow: Gene usage analysis of CDR3 amino acid clonotypes used the roughly 60 TRBV and about 14 TRBJ segments found across samples. COPE and FqMerger were used to merge the filtered high-quality paired reads into contigs. Contigs were aligned with BLAST to IMGT TRBV, TRBD and TRBJ reference genes, and CDR3 was defined per IMGT. Highly expanded clones were defined as clonotypes with a frequency above 0.1%. Shannon entropy was used to measure repertoire diversity, and the Gini coefficient was used to measure V-J evenness. A clonotype was considered public if more than one individual shared it. TCRdb itself trimmed the public reads at Q25 with fastp, ran MiXCR and retained productive beta chains. A single entry per CDR3 protein holds the most common genes and DNA from its merged rows. These V and J calls originate from TCRdb's pipeline instead of the authors' own analysis. The sample has 550,000 to 650,000 distinct CDR3 sequences on record, about 16% of them singletons. The ten largest clones take up around 12% of the sample.

Paper-wide results and their limitations: Sequencing and analysis were limited to the TCR beta chain. A larger number of public clonotypes was shared among persistent patients (around 2,500) than among newly diagnosed patients (more than 850). Because the primary lesion, thyroid tissue, could not be accessed, the study looked at peripheral blood alone. Lower TCR Shannon entropy and fewer highly expanded clones were observed in persistent Graves' disease patients than in newly diagnosed patients, which suggested clonal expansion. The authors noted that the small sample size was a limitation that may lower accuracy. TRBV28, TRBJ1-2 and TRBJ2-5 were preferentially used in persistent disease, while TRBV20-1 and TRBJ2-1 were favored in newly diagnosed disease.

These same data were also listed under a study on T cells in Graves' hyperthyroidism and ophthalmopathy. The second publication reports: Graves' hyperthyroidism was defined as stable when no progression to ophthalmopathy occurred over 18 months of follow-up. The hyperthyroidism patients were between 18 and 65 years old and newly diagnosed, with a disease duration of less than 2 months. Patients with uncontrolled infections, other autoimmune diseases, pregnancy or lactation were excluded. Diagnoses relied on clinical symptoms, serum thyroxine and TRAb, thyroid ultrasound and orbital computed tomography. For the first round of RT-PCR on the TCR CDR3, the HTBI primer set was used together with the Qiagen OneStep RT-PCR kit. Most expanded thyroid clonotypes (frequency above 0.001) were also detected in blood, suggesting blood repertoires may reflect thyroid immune responses. A model built on a 13 V-J signature distinguished ophthalmopathy from stable hyperthyroidism, reaching over 85% sensitivity and approximately 83% specificity in cross-validation and 80%/75% in testing. In validation, the model predicted progression to ophthalmopathy a median of around 6.5 months before onset, with over 60% sensitivity and roughly 72% specificity. To identify TCR V-J signatures that set the groups apart, the researchers used a discovery cohort of 95 to 100 patients, made up of 40 to 45 with Graves' ophthalmopathy and some 56 with stable Graves' hyperthyroidism. Prospective prediction of ophthalmopathy was tested in an independent validation cohort of about 19 hyperthyroidism patients and approximately 17 patients who later progressed to ophthalmopathy. For training and testing, the roughly 93 patients in the discovery cohort were randomly divided in a 7:3 ratio. In addition, the study compared T-cell repertoires in thyroid tissue and in blood from over 5 Graves' hyperthyroidism patients. Following sampling, methimazole starting at 30 mg daily was given to hyperthyroidism patients, and high-dose intravenous methylprednisolone was given to ophthalmopathy patients. Libraries were constructed in a second round of multiplex PCR, after which size selection and purification were performed. Sequencing of the libraries was done on an Illumina HiSeq2000 using paired-end 100 bp reads. SOAPnuke was used to process the raw data, throwing out any read that contained adapters or uncalled bases, had a mean Phred below 15, or lacked an exact constant-primer or identifier match. COPE v1.2.5 was used to merge high-quality paired reads, and clonotypes were defined as unique nucleotide sequences. MiTCR v1.1 was used to align the clonotypes against IMGT TRBV, TRBD and TRBJ reference segments. Only V-J combinations with frequency above 0.0001, covering roughly 99% of repertoires, were analysed. A TCS score was defined as the ratio of F50 (clonal expansion) to E x V (chaos), with BLOSUM62-based TCRdist applied between CDR3 peptides within each V-J. Welch's t-statistics and random forest reduced roughly 530 V-J features to 13, which were used in a naive Bayes classifier (R e1071). Sample size was not statistically predetermined, and blinding of investigators to group allocation was not performed. The paper describes TCR Vbeta CDR3 sequencing of 135 peripheral blood samples, made up of fewer than 50 ophthalmopathy patients, over 70 hyperthyroidism patients and roughly 17 progressor patients.

In this chain, TRBV9 is recombined with TRBJ1-2; 7 bases in the junction line up with TRBD1. This sequence originates from a man in his late teens or twenties with Graves disease. Donor details come from another sample of the same person, matched by shared clones. This specimen was peripheral blood mononuclear cells (PBMCs), taken at new diagnosis, from a patient treated with antithyroid drugs. Here is the DNA: TGTGCCAGCAGCGTAGCTAGGGAACAGGGGATCTATGGCCACACCTTC. It translates as CASSVAREQGIYGHTF.